This T cell receptor beta chain was profiled in a study of T cell responses to AZD1222 COVID-19 vaccine. Study findings and constraints: CD4 TCRs linked to vaccination spanned spike, dominating at 160-218 and 743-854. Increases in Spike-specific TCR breadth and depth were seen after two AZD1222 doses. No repertoire was sampled before or during the peak T cell response, only after it. Mostly white British, mostly female donors; authors suggested clonal diversity may be underestimated.

Profiling relied on immunoSEQ multiplex PCR, and the TCRdb table lists in-frame clones only, not all of them. This table has 95,000 to 150,000 clones, approximately 91% appearing once. The V and J ends lost 2 bases and 9 bases respectively, with 14 bases between them. CDR1 MNHNS and CDR2 SASEGT come from the germline V gene. The CDR3 is 14 residues long. A word on this clone: Its antigen is undetermined.

The clonotype originates from an adult in good health. The J gene is TRBJ1-5, the V gene TRBV6-1, with D possibly being TRBD1 (5 bases). This sample comprised peripheral blood, obtained on day 0 of AZD1222 vaccination. The CDR3 sequence is CASSEFWGDGPQHF. The CDR3 coding sequence is TGTGCCAGCAGTGAATTCTGGGGGGATGGGCCCCAGCATTTT.